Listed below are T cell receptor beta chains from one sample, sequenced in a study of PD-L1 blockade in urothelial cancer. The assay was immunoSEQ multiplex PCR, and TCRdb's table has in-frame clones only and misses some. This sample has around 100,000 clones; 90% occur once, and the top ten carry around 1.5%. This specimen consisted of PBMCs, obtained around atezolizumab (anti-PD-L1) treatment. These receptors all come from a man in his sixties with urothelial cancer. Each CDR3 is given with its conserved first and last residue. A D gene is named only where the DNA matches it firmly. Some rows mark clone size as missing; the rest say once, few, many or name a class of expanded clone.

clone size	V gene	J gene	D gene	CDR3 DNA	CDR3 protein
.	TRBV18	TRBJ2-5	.	TGTGCCAGCTCACAACTAACAGGGCTGGAAGAGACCCAGTACTTC	CASSQLTGLEETQYF
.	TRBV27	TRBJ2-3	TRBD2	TGTGCCAGCAGTAGCGGGAGGAAAACAGATACGCAGTATTTT	CASSSGRKTDTQYF
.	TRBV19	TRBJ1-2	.	TGTGCCAGTAGTACAGACGGGATTCTATATGGCTACACCTTC	CASSTDGILYGYTF
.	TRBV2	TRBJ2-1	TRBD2	TGTGCCAGCAGTGGACGTCTAGCGGGAGGAGGTAATGAGCAGTTCTTC	CASSGRLAGGGNEQFF
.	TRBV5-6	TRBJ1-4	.	TGTGCCAGCAGCTATGTAAACGAGGGTGAAAAACTGTTTTTT	CASSYVNEGEKLFF
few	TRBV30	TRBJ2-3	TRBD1	TGTGCCTGGGGCACAGGGGCTAGCACAGATACGCAGTATTTT	CAWGTGASTDTQYF
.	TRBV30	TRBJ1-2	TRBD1	TGTGCCTGGGGCTGGACAGGGGGCATATATGGCTACACCTTC	CAWGWTGGIYGYTF
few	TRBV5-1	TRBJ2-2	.	TGCGCCAGCAGCCGACAGGAGGCTCTGACCGGGGAGCTGTTTTTT	CASSRQEALTGELFF
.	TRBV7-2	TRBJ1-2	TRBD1	TGTGCCAGCAGCGCTGGGACAGGGTACTATGGCTACACCTTC	CASSAGTGYYGYTF
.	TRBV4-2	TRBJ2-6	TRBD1	TGTGCCAGCAGCAAGACTCTCCGGGACAGGGGCTCTGGGGCCAACGTCCTGACTTTC	CASSKTLRDRGSGANVLTF
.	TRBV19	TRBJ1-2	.	TGTGCCAGTAGTAACAGGGAACCCAACTATGGCTACACCTTC	CASSNREPNYGYTF